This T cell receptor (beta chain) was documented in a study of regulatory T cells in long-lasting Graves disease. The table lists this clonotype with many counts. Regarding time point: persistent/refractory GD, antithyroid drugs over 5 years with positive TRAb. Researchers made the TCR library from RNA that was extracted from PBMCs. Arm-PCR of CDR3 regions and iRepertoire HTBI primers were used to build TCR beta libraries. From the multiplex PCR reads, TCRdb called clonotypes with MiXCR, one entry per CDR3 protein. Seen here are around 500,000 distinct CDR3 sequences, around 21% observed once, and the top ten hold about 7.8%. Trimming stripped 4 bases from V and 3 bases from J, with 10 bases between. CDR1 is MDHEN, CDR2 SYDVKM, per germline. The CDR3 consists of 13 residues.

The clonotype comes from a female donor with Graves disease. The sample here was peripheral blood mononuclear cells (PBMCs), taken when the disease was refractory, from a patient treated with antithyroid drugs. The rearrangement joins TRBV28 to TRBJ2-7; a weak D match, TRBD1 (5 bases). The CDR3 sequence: CASSYLTDYEQYF. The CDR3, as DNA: TGTGCCAGCAGTTACCTGACAGACTACGAGCAGTACTTC.